This TCR beta chain came from a study of radiation and T cells in renal cell carcinoma. Profiling relied on immunoSEQ multiplex PCR, and the TCRdb table lists in-frame clones only, not all of them. The sample has 85,000 to 100,000 clones, 86% seen once. Germline CDR1 and CDR2: SGDLS and YYNGEE. Trimming removed 3 bases at V and 7 bases at J, with 13 bases between. This CDR3 is 13 amino acids long. Time point defined: baseline pretreatment blood. Treatment denoted: 15 Gy SBRT to primary tumor, nephrectomy 4 weeks later. The rearrangement joins TRBV9 to TRBJ1-1, with a weak D call TRBD1 (6 bases). The input for sequencing was blood, taken from a patient whose treatment included radiotherapy and nephrectomy. The clonotype comes from a man aged 45-65 years with renal cell carcinoma. The CDR3 here is CASSERGDLEAFF. The CDR3 DNA sequence: TGTGCCAGCAGCGAGAGGGGGGACCTTGAAGCTTTCTTT.